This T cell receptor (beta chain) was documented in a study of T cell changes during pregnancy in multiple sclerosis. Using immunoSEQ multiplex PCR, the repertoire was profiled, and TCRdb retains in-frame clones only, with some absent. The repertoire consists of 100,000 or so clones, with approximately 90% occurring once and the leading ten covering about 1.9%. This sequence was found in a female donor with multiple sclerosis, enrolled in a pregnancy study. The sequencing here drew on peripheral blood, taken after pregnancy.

As DNA, the CDR3 is TGTGCCAGCAGCTTGGAGTCAGGGTCTAATTCACCCCTCCACTTT. It yields the protein CASSLESGSNSPLHF. The chain joins TRBV5-6 to TRBJ1-6; TRBD1 is a possible D gene (5 bases). Trimming stripped 0 bases from V and 6 bases from J, with 10 bases between. The CDR3 is 15 residues long. The V gene's germline CDR1 is SGHDT and CDR2 YYEEEE. Using reference TRBV5-6 and TRBJ1-6 for the parts outside the CDR3, the full variable domain is DAGVTQSPTHLIKTRGQQVTLRCSPKSGHDTVSWYQQALGQGPQFIFQYYEEEERQRGNFPDRFSGHQFPNYSSELNVNALLLGDSALYLCASSLESGSNSPLHFGNGTRLTVT.